The 26 T cell receptor beta chains in this list originate from one sample, sequenced in a study of T cell responses to AZD1222 COVID-19 vaccine. Produced via immunoSEQ multiplex PCR; TCRdb's table is partial and in-frame only. The table records roughly 120,000 clones, about 81% of them present only once. The material was peripheral blood, obtained on day 0 of AZD1222 vaccination. These receptors were obtained from an adult in good health.

The gene calls are TRBV4-1 and TRBJ2-1; 7 positions agree with TRBD1. The CDR3 spans 15 residues. V trimming: 0 bases; J trimming: 7 bases; junction bases outside the gene matches: 6. Germline CDR1 reads MGHRA; CDR2 reads YSYEKL. CDR3 in DNA: TGCGCCAGCAGCCAAGAACCCGGGACAGCGAATGAGCAGTTCTTC. The encoded protein is CASSQEPGTANEQFF.

This clone was observed a handful of times. The chain has TRBV29-1 and TRBJ1-1; a possible D gene is TRBD1 (5 bases). CDR1 is SQVTM, CDR2 ANQGSEA, per germline. Trimming took 6 bases from V and 10 from J, leaving 15 bases between them. This CDR3 is 11 amino acids long. In DNA, the CDR3 is TGCAGCGTCGGGGACTCACTCCGAGCTTTCTTT. Amino acid sequence: CSVGDSLRAFF.

The genes are TRBV19 and TRBJ1-1; the match to TRBD1 covers 8 bases. The ends lost 1 base at V and 11 bases at J; junction bases unmatched: 3. The CDR3 has 12 amino acids. Germline values: CDR1 LNHDA, CDR2 SQIVND (reference sequence). The CDR3 protein is CASSIGDRPAFF. The CDR3 coding sequence is TGTGCCAGTAGTATAGGGGACAGGCCGGCTTTCTTT.

For this clone: Other nucleotide sequences in the sample specify the same CDR3. CDR3 coding DNA: TGTGCCAGCAGCCCCCGGGGGGGATCTAACTATGGCTACACCTTC. It is translated as CASSPRGGSNYGYTF. This chain links TRBV6-2 or TRBV6-3 with TRBJ1-2, with a tentative D call TRBD1 (5 bases). Trimming cost V 6 bases and J 0 bases, with 14 bases left between them. Germline V lookup: CDR1 MNHEY, CDR2 SVGEGT. The CDR3 covers 15 residues.

This clone is a singleton in its sample. V and J are TRBV18 and TRBJ2-7, with unresolved D. The CDR3 length is 14 residues. Trimming cost V 1 base and J 3 bases, with 10 bases left between them. Germline-derived CDR1 and CDR2 are KGHSH and LQKENI. The CDR3 DNA follows: TGTGCCAGCTCACCACGCCAGAGCTTCTACGAGCAGTACTTC. It translates to CASSPRQSFYEQYF.

The chain joins TRBV19 to TRBJ2-1, with D possibly TRBD2 on 6 matching bases. This CDR3 contains 16 residues. The V gene lost 3 bases and the J gene lost 3 bases, with 15 bases spanning the gap. In germline, CDR1 is LNHDA, CDR2 SQIVND (reference sequence). The CDR3 loop reads CASSIFLARYYNEQFF. The CDR3 DNA sequence: TGTGCCAGTAGTATCTTTCTAGCGCGGTACTACAATGAGCAGTTCTTC.

The chain carries TRBV2 and TRBJ2-3; perhaps TRBD2 as D (5 bases). V was cut by 6 bases and J by 5 bases, with 15 bases left in between. In germline, CDR1 is SNHLY, CDR2 FYNNEI. The CDR3 is 14 amino acids. CDR3 coding DNA: TGTGCCAGCAGCCGAATGACTACCATAGATACGCAGTATTTT. It yields the protein CASSRMTTIDTQYF.

The chain joins TRBV11-2 to TRBJ1-6; weak D call: TRBD1 (5 bases). The CDR3 is 14 residues long. CDR1 is SGHAT, CDR2 FQNNGV, per germline. The V and J ends lost 3 bases and 9 bases respectively, with 12 bases between them. The CDR3 is CASSLSGGGSPLHF. CDR3 in DNA: TGTGCCAGCAGCTTGTCGGGGGGGGGTTCACCCCTCCACTTT. Drawing the rest from reference TRBV11-2 and TRBJ1-6, the complete variable domain is EAGVAQSPRYKIIEKRQSVAFWCNPISGHATLYWYQQILGQGPKLLIQFQNNGVVDDSQLPKDRFSAERLKGVDSTLKIQPAKLEDSAVYLCASSLSGGGSPLHFGNGTRLTVT.

The chain uses TRBV7-9 and TRBJ2-1; possible D gene TRBD1, 5 bases. The CDR3 is made up of 13 amino acids. Germline CDR1 SEHNR, CDR2 FQNEAQ (reference sequence). Deletions cut 5 bases from V and 3 bases from J, with 8 bases between. The CDR3 nucleotides read TGTGCCAGCAGCCCTGACAGCTACAATGAGCAGTTCTTC. It yields the protein CASSPDSYNEQFF.

Points on this clone: The sample has other DNA sequences that encode this CDR3 too. The rearrangement uses TRBV19 and TRBJ1-1; weak D call: TRBD1 (5 bases). The CDR3 has 11 amino acids. The germline V and J ends were trimmed by 9 bases and 5 bases, with 10 bases remaining between them. Germline V lookup: CDR1 LNHDA, CDR2 SQIVND (reference sequence). The CDR3 here is CARQGDTEAFF. CDR3 in DNA: TGTGCCAGGCAGGGTGATACTGAAGCTTTCTTT.

The V and J genes are TRBV3-1 (or the pseudogene TRBV3-2) and TRBJ1-2, with TRBD1 matching 8 bases. Germline CDR1 and CDR2: LGHDT and YNNKEL (reference sequence). The CDR3 is made up of 13 amino acids. J lost 8 bases, V lost 3 bases, and 5 bases had no gene match. CDR3 DNA sequence: TGTGCCAGCAGCCACCGGACAGGGCAGGGCTACACCTTC. Translated, it gives CASSHRTGQGYTF.

This clone was recorded a few times. The chain uses TRBV5-5 and TRBJ1-5; the D is unclear. The length of the CDR3 is 16 residues. The V end was cut by 3 bases, the J end by 0 bases, with 13 bases between. Germline V gene sequence: CDR1 SGHKS, CDR2 YYEKEE (reference sequence). The CDR3 nucleotides are TGTGCCAGCAGCTCTAGACCTCAAGATAGCAATCAGCCCCAGCATTTT. Protein sequence: CASSSRPQDSNQPQHF. The full variable domain, completed using reference TRBV5-5 and TRBJ1-5, is DAGVTQSPTHLIKTRGQQVTLRCSPISGHKSVSWYQQVLGQGPQFIFQYYEKEERGRGNFPDRFSARQFPNYSSELNVNALLLGDSALYLCASSSRPQDSNQPQHFGDGTRLSIL.

The chain carries TRBV11-2 and TRBJ1-3; D is perhaps TRBD1 (5 bases). The CDR3 spans 13 residues. Trimming removed 5 bases from V and 4 bases from J, with 9 bases in between. Germline loops: CDR1 SGHAT, CDR2 FQNNGV. CDR3 nucleotides: TGTGCCAGCAGCCCTGGGGGGGGAAACACCATATATTTT. Amino acids: CASSPGGGNTIYF. The full variable domain, rest sourced from reference TRBV11-2 and TRBJ1-3, is EAGVAQSPRYKIIEKRQSVAFWCNPISGHATLYWYQQILGQGPKLLIQFQNNGVVDDSQLPKDRFSAERLKGVDSTLKIQPAKLEDSAVYLCASSPGGGNTIYFGEGSWLTVV.

The V and J genes are TRBV24-1 and TRBJ2-2; tentatively, D is TRBD1 (5 bases). Germline CDR1 reads KGHDR; CDR2 reads SFDVKD. The CDR3 has 14 residues. Trimming took 11 bases from V and 4 from J, leaving 16 bases between them. The CDR3 loop reads CASRGEGATGELFF. The CDR3 DNA follows: TGTGCCAGCCGTGGAGAAGGGGCCACCGGGGAGCTGTTTTTT.

V is TRBV5-4 and J is TRBJ2-2; D is perhaps TRBD1 (5 bases). The CDR3 is 14 residues long. Germline V gene lookup returns CDR1 SGHNT and CDR2 YYREEE (reference sequence). The V end was cut by 0 bases, the J end by 4 bases, with 7 bases between. CDR3 DNA: TGTGCCAGCAGCTTGGCAGGGCTCACCGGGGAGCTGTTTTTT. Translating gives CASSLAGLTGELFF.

The genes are TRBV6-1 and TRBJ2-4; a weak D match, TRBD1 (8 bases). The CDR3 covers 20 residues. Deletions cut 1 base from V and 2 bases from J, with 24 bases between. Germline V gives CDR1 MNHNS, CDR2 SASEGT. The CDR3 DNA follows: TGTGCCAGCAGTGAAGAAATGACAGGGGAGGGTAGGGCCTCCAAAAACATTCAGTACTTC. This codes for CASSEEMTGEGRASKNIQYF.

The chain couples TRBV11-3 to TRBJ2-7, with 9 positions matching TRBD1. This CDR3 comprises 15 residues. Losses at the gene ends were 4 bases for V and 5 bases for J; bases not matched to a gene: 9. Germline CDR1 reads SGHNT; CDR2 reads YENEEA. The chain's CDR3 is CASSSWTGVYDEQYF. CDR3 in DNA: TGTGCCAGCAGCTCCTGGACAGGGGTTTACGACGAGCAGTACTTC.

The chain combines TRBV4-3 with TRBJ1-3; 8 positions agree with TRBD1. V was pared by 3 bases and J by 2 bases, with 3 bases of the junction left unmatched. Per the germline V gene, CDR1 is LGHNA and CDR2 is YSLEER. The CDR3 totals 15 residues. The CDR3 DNA sequence: TGCGCCAGCAGCCAGGGGACAGGAACTGGAAACACCATATATTTT. It encodes CASSQGTGTGNTIYF.

The chain is built from TRBV19 and TRBJ2-3; D is unresolved. Germline CDR1 reads LNHDA; CDR2 reads SQIVND (reference sequence). There are 15 residues in the CDR3. V was clipped by 3 bases and J by 0 bases, with 10 bases between them. The CDR3 DNA reads as TGTGCCAGTAGTATTCAACTCGCTAGCACAGATACGCAGTATTTT. Its protein product is CASSIQLASTDTQYF.

The chain is built from TRBV28 and TRBJ2-6; the D call may be TRBD1 or TRBD2 (5 bases each). The germline V gene encodes CDR1 MDHEN and CDR2 SYDVKM. There are 15 residues in the CDR3. The V end was cut by 11 bases, the J end by 0 bases, with 14 bases between. Here the CDR3 reads CAAGQGPSGANVLTF. In nucleotides, the CDR3 is TGTGCCGCGGGTCAGGGCCCCTCTGGGGCCAACGTCCTGACTTTC.

The chain links TRBV28 to TRBJ1-4; 7 bases line up with TRBD1. The V and J ends lost 6 bases and 8 bases, in that order; junction bases with no gene match: 6. Germline V gene lookup returns CDR1 MDHEN and CDR2 SYDVKM. This CDR3 has 13 residues. CDR3 DNA sequence: TGTGCCAGCAGAGCAGGGGGGAGAGAAAAACTGTTTTTT. Protein: CASRAGGREKLFF. The full variable domain, its missing parts supplied by reference TRBV28 and TRBJ1-4, is DVKVTQSSRYLVKRTGEKVFLECVQDMDHENMFWYRQDPGLGLRLIYFSYDVKMKEKGDIPEGYSVSREKKERFSLILESASTNQTSMYLCASRAGGREKLFFGSGTQLSVL.

The chain is built from TRBV7-2 and TRBJ1-3, with unresolved D. CDR1 and CDR2 (germline): SGHTA, FQGNSA. CDR3 size: 14 residues. Trimming cost V 5 bases and J 0 bases, with 8 bases left between them. The CDR3 coding sequence is TGTGCCAGCAGCCCCGCCGCCTCTGGAAACACCATATATTTT. Translation: CASSPAASGNTIYF. Full variable domain (outside the CDR3, taken from reference TRBV7-2 and TRBJ1-3): GAGVSQSPSNKVTEKGKDVELRCDPISGHTALYWYRQSLGQGLEFLIYFQGNSAPDKSGLPSDRFSAERTGGSVSTLTIQRTQQEDSAVYLCASSPAASGNTIYFGEGSWLTVV.

The chain links TRBV2 to TRBJ1-2; D not certain. V shed 6 bases and J shed 2 bases, with 7 bases lying between them. Germline V gives CDR1 SNHLY, CDR2 FYNNEI. The CDR3 runs to 12 residues. The CDR3 reads CASSATNYGYTF. CDR3 nucleotides: TGTGCCAGCAGCGCCACCAACTATGGCTACACCTTC.

V usage is TRBV7-9 and J usage is TRBJ1-1; possibly TRBD1 for D (5 bases). CDR3 length: 14 residues. Trimming took off 7 bases at V and 5 bases at J, with 17 bases between the two ends. Germline V gives CDR1 SEHNR, CDR2 FQNEAQ (reference sequence). The CDR3 region is CASNLLGRGTEAFF. CDR3 in DNA: TGTGCCAGCAACCTATTAGGCCGGGGGACTGAAGCTTTCTTT.

The sample holds one count of this clone. The chain links TRBV11-2 to TRBJ1-6; TRBD1 is a possible D gene (6 bases). V was shortened by 1 base and J by 11 bases, with 9 bases between the two germline ends. The CDR3 extends over 13 amino acids. Germline CDR1 is SGHAT and CDR2 is FQNNGV. The CDR3 loop reads CASSLGDTTPLHF. The CDR3 coding sequence is TGTGCCAGCAGCTTAGGGGACACAACACCCCTCCACTTT. Full variable domain (outside the CDR3, taken from reference TRBV11-2 and TRBJ1-6): EAGVAQSPRYKIIEKRQSVAFWCNPISGHATLYWYQQILGQGPKLLIQFQNNGVVDDSQLPKDRFSAERLKGVDSTLKIQPAKLEDSAVYLCASSLGDTTPLHFGNGTRLTVT.

V and J are TRBV19 and TRBJ2-3; 7 nucleotides line up with TRBD2. In germline, CDR1 is LNHDA, CDR2 SQIVND (reference sequence). V was pared by 5 bases and J by 5 bases, with 7 bases of the junction left unmatched. The CDR3 runs 14 residues. The CDR3 bases are TGTGCCAGTAGTCTTGGATGGGAGGGAGATACGCAGTATTTT. It yields the protein CASSLGWEGDTQYF.